The clone carrying this T cell receptor (beta chain) was counted ten times or more. Its target is unknown. Noted time point: sample taken at primary tumor resection. Unsorted whole RNA samples from tumor, nontumor lung or frozen PBMC were sequenced. TCR cDNA molecules each had a unique molecular identifier. One entry per CDR3 protein results from TCRdb running MiXCR on the 5' RACE reads. The sample contains about 15,000 distinct CDR3 sequences, 11% of which appear only once. CDR3 size: 14 residues. V dropped 7 bases and J dropped 1 base, with 10 bases sitting between them. CDR1 SEHNR and CDR2 FQNEAQ come from the germline V gene (reference sequence). This entry is derived from a study of spatial heterogeneity in lung cancer. Regarding the study as a whole: Follow-up blood showed ubiquitous expanded tumor TCRs less than blood at resection did.

The sequenced sample was PBMCs, obtained at surgery. The chain joins TRBV7-9 to TRBJ2-2; a weak D match, TRBD1 (5 bases). This receptor was taken from a female donor with early-stage non-small cell lung cancer. For the CDR3, the DNA is TGTGCCAGCATCTGGCAGGGGAACACCGGGGAGCTGTTTTTT. Its protein product is CASIWQGNTGELFF.